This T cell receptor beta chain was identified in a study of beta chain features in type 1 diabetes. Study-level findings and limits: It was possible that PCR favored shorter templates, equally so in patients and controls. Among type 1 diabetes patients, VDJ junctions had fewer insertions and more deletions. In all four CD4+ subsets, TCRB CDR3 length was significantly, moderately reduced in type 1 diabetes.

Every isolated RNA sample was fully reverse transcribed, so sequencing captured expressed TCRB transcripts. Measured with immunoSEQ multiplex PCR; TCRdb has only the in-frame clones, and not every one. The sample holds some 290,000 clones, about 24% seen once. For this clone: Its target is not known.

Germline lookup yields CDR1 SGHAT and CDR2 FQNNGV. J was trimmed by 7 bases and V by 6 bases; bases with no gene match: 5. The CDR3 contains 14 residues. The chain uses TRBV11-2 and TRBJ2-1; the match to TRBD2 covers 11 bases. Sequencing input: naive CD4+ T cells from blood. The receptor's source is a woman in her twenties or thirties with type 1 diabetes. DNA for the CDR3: TGTGCCAGCAGTTTTCGACTAGCGGGGAATGAGCAGTTCTTC. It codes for CASSFRLAGNEQFF.